The present TCR beta chain was sequenced within a study of graft-versus-host responses after intestinal transplantation. On the study more broadly: Multivisceral, liver-intestinal, or isolated intestinal transplants were given to recipients. Every transplant recipient was induced with anti-thymocyte globulin, then maintained on tacrolimus and steroids for 2 to 4 years.

Broader study findings: After transplant, early declines in HvG clones were associated with peak levels of circulating GvH clones.

On this clone: Its specificity is unknown.

Libraries were prepared by immunoSEQ multiplex PCR; TCRdb keeps only in-frame clonotypes and omits some of them. The sample includes around 130,000 clones, around 94% of them seen just once. The receptor was derived from a human donor who received an intestinal transplant. Sequencing was performed on unstimulated CD4+ T cells sorted from spleen or lymph node cells, taken before intestinal transplant.

In DNA form, the CDR3 reads TGTGCCATCAGTGGGGACAACCCTGAAGCTTTCTTT. Translated: CAISGDNPEAFF. This chain uses TRBV10-3 with TRBJ1-1; tentative D call: TRBD1 (6 bases). The CDR3 totals 12 residues. Trimming stripped 4 bases from V and 6 bases from J, with 9 bases between. Germline V gene sequence: CDR1 ENHRY, CDR2 SYGVKD.